What follows are 7 T cell receptor beta chains derived from one specimen sequenced in a study of OX40 agonist ivuxolimab in advanced cancers. The repertoire was sequenced with immunoSEQ multiplex PCR; TCRdb's copy has only in-frame clones and lacks some. The sample yields around 79,000 clones, 88% seen once. Sequences were derived from CD4+ or CD8+ T cells sorted from blood, sampled in a trial of the OX40 agonist ivuxolimab. Receptors originate from an adult with an advanced solid tumor such as melanoma, head and neck, liver or kidney cancer.

The chain combines TRBV7-9 with TRBJ2-1; 8 bases align to TRBD2. V shed 0 bases, J shed 4 bases, and the junction held 2 bases outside the gene matches. Germline CDR1 reads SEHNR; CDR2 reads FQNEAQ (reference sequence). CDR3 length equals 15 residues. The CDR3 is CASSLALAEYNEQFF. CDR3 nucleotide sequence: TGTGCCAGCAGCTTAGCACTAGCGGAGTACAATGAGCAGTTCTTC.

The rearrangement joins TRBV15 to TRBJ2-7; maybe TRBD1 (6 bases). Per the germline V gene, CDR1 is LNHNV and CDR2 is YYDKDF (reference sequence). V lost 2 bases to trimming and J lost 3 bases, with 8 bases between them. The CDR3 extends over 13 amino acids. The CDR3 DNA follows: TGTGCCACCAGCAGATTGGACAGCTACGAGCAGTACTTC. This sequence encodes CATSRLDSYEQYF.

V and J are TRBV11-2 and TRBJ2-3, with D unclear. Germline values: CDR1 SGHAT, CDR2 FQNNGV. V dropped 7 bases and J dropped 8 bases, with 10 bases sitting between them. This CDR3 contains 11 residues. The CDR3 DNA follows: TGTGCCAGCAACCTTGGTGGTACGCAGTATTTT. This encodes CASNLGGTQYF.

The rearrangement links TRBV5-1 to TRBJ2-1; D could derive from TRBD1 or TRBD2 (6 bases each). Germline CDR1 reads SGHRS; CDR2 reads YFSETQ. With 1 base removed from V and 6 bases from J, the gap between germline ends came to 17 bases. The CDR3 runs to 16 residues. CDR3 DNA: TGCGCCAGCAGCTTGAGTGGCGGGACAAGGGCCAATGAGCAGTTCTTC. It is translated as CASSLSGGTRANEQFF.

The rearrangement uses TRBV20-1 and TRBJ2-7; no reliable D call. Germline V lookup: CDR1 DFQATT, CDR2 SNEGSKA (reference sequence). There are 10 residues in the CDR3. V shed 1 base and J shed 6 bases, with 4 bases lying between them. The CDR3 coding sequence is TGCAGTGCTAGAGCAAGCGAGCAGTACTTC. Translation gives CSARASEQYF.

The J gene is TRBJ2-1, the V gene TRBV18; tentatively, D is TRBD2 (5 bases). The germline CDR1 and CDR2 sequences are KGHSH and LQKENI. This CDR3 is built from 14 residues. V was trimmed by 4 bases and J by 3 bases, leaving 10 bases between them. CDR3 sequence reads: CASSLSGNYNEQFF. In DNA, the CDR3 is TGTGCCAGCTCACTCAGCGGAAACTACAATGAGCAGTTCTTC.

The V gene is TRBV19, the J gene TRBJ2-1; no definite D call. This CDR3 region has 11 residues. V shed 3 bases and J shed 7 bases, with 4 bases lying between them. Germline V gene sequence: CDR1 LNHDA, CDR2 SQIVND (reference sequence). DNA of the CDR3: TGTGCCAGTAGTATCCTGAATGAGCAGTTCTTC. Translation: CASSILNEQFF.